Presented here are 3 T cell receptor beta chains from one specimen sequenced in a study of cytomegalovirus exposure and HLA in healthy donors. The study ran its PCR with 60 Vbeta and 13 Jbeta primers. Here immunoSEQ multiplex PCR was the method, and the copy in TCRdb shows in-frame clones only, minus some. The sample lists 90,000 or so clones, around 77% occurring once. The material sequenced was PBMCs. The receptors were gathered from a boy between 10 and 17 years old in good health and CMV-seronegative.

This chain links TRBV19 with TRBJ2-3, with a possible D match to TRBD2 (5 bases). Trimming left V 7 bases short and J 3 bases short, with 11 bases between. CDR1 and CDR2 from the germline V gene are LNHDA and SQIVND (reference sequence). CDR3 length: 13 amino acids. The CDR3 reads CASTDLRTDTQYF. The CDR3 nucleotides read TGTGCCAGTACGGACTTGAGGACAGATACGCAGTATTTT.

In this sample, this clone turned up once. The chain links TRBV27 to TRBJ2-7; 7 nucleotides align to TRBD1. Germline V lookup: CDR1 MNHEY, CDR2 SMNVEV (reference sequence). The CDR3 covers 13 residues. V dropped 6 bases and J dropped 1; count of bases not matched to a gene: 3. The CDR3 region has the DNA TGTGCCAGCAGGCTACAGGGGTCCTACGAGCAGTACTTC. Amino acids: CASRLQGSYEQYF.

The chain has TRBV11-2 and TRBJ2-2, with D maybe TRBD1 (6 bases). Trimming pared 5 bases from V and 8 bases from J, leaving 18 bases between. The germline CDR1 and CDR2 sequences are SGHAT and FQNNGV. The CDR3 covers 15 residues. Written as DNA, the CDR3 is TGTGCCAGCAGCCCCTACAGGGTGGAAGAGGGGGAGCTGTTTTTT. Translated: CASSPYRVEEGELFF.